Listed here are 28 T cell receptor beta chains from one sample, sequenced in a study of cytomegalovirus exposure and HLA in healthy donors. The PCR was carried out with 60 Vbeta primers and 13 Jbeta primers. The repertoire was sequenced with immunoSEQ multiplex PCR; TCRdb's copy has only in-frame clones and lacks some. The sample lists about 160,000 clones, over 80% occurring once. Sequencing was done on a sample of PBMCs. These receptors were taken from a man aged 50-59 years in good health and CMV-seropositive.

The V gene is TRBV27, the J gene TRBJ2-5; D possibly corresponds to TRBD2 (6 bases). The V gene's germline CDR1 is MNHEY and CDR2 SMNVEV (reference sequence). The CDR3 covers 14 residues. V lost 5 bases, J lost 1 base, and 11 bases lay in between. The CDR3 spells CASSPGGGQETQYF. CDR3 nucleotides: TGTGCCAGCAGTCCCGGGGGTGGCCAAGAGACCCAGTACTTC.

The chain recombines TRBV6-5 with TRBJ2-5; TRBD2 agrees at 7 bases. J lost 2 bases, V lost 2 bases, and 5 bases had no gene match. CDR1 and CDR2 (germline): MNHEY, SVGAGI. The CDR3 sequence is 15 residues long. The CDR3 DNA reads TGTGCCAGCAGTTACCTGGGAGGGGCGCAAGAGACCCAGTACTTC. It translates to CASSYLGGAQETQYF.

This clone was observed a single time. The CDR3 DNA is TGTGCCAGCAGTTTCGAGAGCCGGGACAGGGATCGATTTAACACCGGGGAGCTGTTTTTT. Translating gives CASSFESRDRDRFNTGELFF. The genes are TRBV28 and TRBJ2-2; 9 bases line up with TRBD1. V lost 3 bases to trimming and J lost 2 bases; unmatched junction nucleotides: 16. Per the germline V gene, CDR1 is MDHEN and CDR2 is SYDVKM. This CDR3 comprises 20 residues.

The chain carries TRBV11-3 and TRBJ2-7; D possibly corresponds to TRBD1 (5 bases). The V gene's germline CDR1 is SGHNT and CDR2 YENEEA. This CDR3 has 13 residues. With 5 bases removed from V and 3 bases from J, the gap between germline ends came to 11 bases. This chain's CDR3 is CASSVREGYEQYF. The CDR3 coding sequence is TGTGCCAGCAGCGTCAGGGAAGGCTACGAGCAGTACTTC.

This chain joins TRBV15 and TRBJ1-1, with no clear D. The length of the CDR3 is 13 residues. The ends were cut back, 5 bases at V and 5 bases at J, with 12 bases in the middle. The germline CDR1 and CDR2 sequences are LNHNV and YYDKDF (reference sequence). The CDR3 nucleotides read TGTGCCACCAGCTGGCGGCGGGTAACTGAAGCTTTCTTT. Translated, it gives CATSWRRVTEAFF. Full variable domain (rest looked up from reference TRBV15 and TRBJ1-1): DAMVIQNPRYQVTQFGKPVTLSCSQTLNHNVMYWYQQKSSQAPKLLFHYYDKDFNNEADTPDNFQSRRPNTSFCFLDIRSPGLGDTAMYLCATSWRRVTEAFFGQGTRLTVV.

Details on this clone: This specimen includes other DNA sequences encoding the same CDR3. This sequence joins TRBV7-3 and TRBJ2-1, with 8 bases fitting TRBD2. V lost 5 bases, J lost 0 bases, and 3 bases stayed unmatched. This CDR3 is built from 15 residues. Per germline, CDR1 SGHTA and CDR2 FQGTGA. In DNA form, the CDR3 reads TGTGCCAGCAGCCTAGCGGGCCGCTCCTACAATGAGCAGTTCTTC. Translating it yields CASSLAGRSYNEQFF.

The V gene is TRBV9, the J gene TRBJ2-1; 9 bases agree with TRBD2. Germline V lookup: CDR1 SGDLS, CDR2 YYNGEE. Trimming at V came to 3 bases and at J to 9 bases, leaving 13 bases not matched to a gene. The length of the CDR3 is 16 residues. CDR3 nucleotide sequence: TGTGCCAGCAGCGCTTTTCCGGGACTAGCTTTCGGTGAGCAGTTCTTC. Amino acids: CASSAFPGLAFGEQFF.

The chain joins TRBV25-1 to TRBJ2-5; 8 nucleotides match TRBD1. The J call may be faulty, since TRBJ2-7 better matches the DNA end. Germline CDR1 reads MGHDK; CDR2 reads SYGVNS. The CDR3 has 15 amino acids. CDR3 protein: CASSATDRGVYEQYF. Here the CDR3 DNA reads TGTGCCAGCTCCGCCACCGACAGGGGCGTCTACGAGCAGTACTTC.

This chain uses TRBV2 with TRBJ2-1, with 9 bases aligning to TRBD2. CDR1 and CDR2 (germline): SNHLY, FYNNEI. The CDR3 loop spans 21 amino acids. V trimming: 7 bases; J trimming: 0 bases; junction bases outside the gene matches: 22. CDR3 nucleotides: TGTGCCAGCATAAAGACTCAACCGGGACTAGCCTCCCAGAGCTCCTACAATGAGCAGTTCTTC. It encodes CASIKTQPGLASQSSYNEQFF. Full variable domain (remainder filled in from reference TRBV2 and TRBJ2-1): EPEVTQTPSHQVTQMGQEVILRCVPISNHLYFYWYRQILGQKVEFLVSFYNNEISEKSEIFDDQFSVERPDGSNFTLKIRSTKLEDSAMYFCASIKTQPGLASQSSYNEQFFGPGTRLTVL.

The chain recombines TRBV19 with TRBJ2-2; tentative D call: TRBD1 (6 bases). Trimming stripped 1 base from V and 3 bases from J, with 6 bases between. Germline V gene lookup returns CDR1 LNHDA and CDR2 SQIVND (reference sequence). There are 14 residues in the CDR3. In DNA, the CDR3 is TGTGCCAGTAGTATAGGGACAGACACCGGGGAGCTGTTTTTT. Translation gives CASSIGTDTGELFF.

The chain couples TRBV5-4 to TRBJ2-2; 9 bases map to TRBD2. The CDR3 contains 19 residues. Trimming at V came to 0 bases and at J to 0 bases, leaving 9 bases not matched to a gene. The germline V gene has CDR1 SGHNT and CDR2 YYREEE (reference sequence). Here the CDR3 DNA reads TGTGCCAGCAGCTTGGATCTTGCGGGGGGGCTGTCGAACACCGGGGAGCTGTTTTTT. It specifies CASSLDLAGGLSNTGELFF.

The V gene is TRBV30, the J gene TRBJ2-1; 8 nucleotides align to TRBD2. The V and J ends lost 1 base and 10 bases, in that order; junction bases with no gene match: 12. Germline CDR1 reads GTSNPN; CDR2 reads SVGIG (reference sequence). This CDR3 is built from 15 residues. CDR3 coding DNA: TGTGCCTGGAGTGAGGGAAAAGACGGGAGGGCGGAGCAGTTCTTC. Its translation is CAWSEGKDGRAEQFF.

The genes are TRBV7-2 and TRBJ2-7; D possibly corresponds to TRBD2 (5 bases). Trimming shortened V by 3 bases and J by 2 bases, and 14 bases separated the two germline ends. The CDR3 consists of 15 residues. CDR1 is SGHTA, CDR2 FQGNSA, per germline. In nucleotides, the CDR3 is TGTGCCAGCAGCTTTACCATAGCGCCCACCTACGAGCAGTACTTC. It yields the protein CASSFTIAPTYEQYF.

The gene calls are TRBV19 and TRBJ1-1; maybe TRBD1 (5 bases). CDR1 and CDR2 from the germline V gene are LNHDA and SQIVND (reference sequence). Trimming pared 4 bases from V and 5 bases from J, leaving 20 bases between. This CDR3 contains 16 residues. CDR3 bases: TGTGCCAGTAGTAGGTGGGGGGGGAATCGTCGGACTGAAGCTTTCTTT. Translation gives CASSRWGGNRRTEAFF.

This chain connects TRBV6-6 to TRBJ1-6; no clear D. The CDR3 consists of 13 residues. Looked up from germline, CDR1 is MNHNY and CDR2 is SVGAGI (reference sequence). V dropped 5 bases and J dropped 7 bases, with 9 bases sitting between them. The CDR3 sequence: CASSDTGNSPLHF. CDR3 nucleotides: TGTGCCAGCAGTGACACCGGCAATTCACCCCTCCACTTT.

The gene calls are TRBV29-1 and TRBJ2-3, with 10 bases matching TRBD2. Looked up from germline, CDR1 is SQVTM and CDR2 is ANQGSEA. The V segment lost 4 bases and the J segment 4 bases; nucleotides outside the gene matches: 8. The CDR3 runs to 15 residues. The CDR3 spells CSVAGSGRAADTQYF. The CDR3 DNA reads as TGCAGCGTTGCAGGAAGCGGGAGGGCCGCAGATACGCAGTATTTT.

The V and J genes are TRBV11-2 and TRBJ2-1; 7 positions match TRBD2. CDR3 length: 16 amino acids. CDR1 SGHAT and CDR2 FQNNGV come from the germline V gene. The V and J ends lost 1 base and 8 bases, in that order; junction bases with no gene match: 11. This CDR3 reads CASSLGGGRAIDEQFF. The CDR3 region has the DNA TGTGCCAGCAGCTTAGGGGGTGGGAGGGCCATCGATGAGCAGTTCTTC.

J is TRBJ1-2 and V is TRBV5-1; no reliable D call. Trimming left V 4 bases short and J 2 bases short, with 9 bases between. This CDR3 is built from 13 residues. Germline V CDR1 and CDR2: SGHRS, YFSETQ. The CDR3 nucleotides are TGCGCCAGCAGCCCCGAGGTAAACTATGGCTACACCTTC. Its protein is CASSPEVNYGYTF.

The chain carries TRBV9 and TRBJ2-7; D not certain. Deletions cut 0 bases from V and 1 base from J, with 2 bases between. Germline V CDR1 and CDR2: SGDLS, YYNGEE. The CDR3 is made up of 12 amino acids. For the CDR3, the DNA is TGTGCCAGCAGCGTAGCGTCCTACGAGCAGTACTTC. Its translation: CASSVASYEQYF.

On this clone itself: At one end the junction does not follow the germline gene, possibly because of a read error. This rearrangement joins TRBV7-9 to TRBJ1-3; D is perhaps TRBD1 (5 bases). The CDR3 is 17 amino acids. CDR1 is SEHNR, CDR2 FQNEAQ, per germline (reference sequence). DNA of the CDR3: TGTGCCAGCAGCTTAGCGAGGGACTCCTACTCTAGAAACACCATATATTTT. Protein product: CASSLARDSYSRNTIYF.

The chain carries TRBV7-9 and TRBJ1-1; D gene ambiguous. The V gene lost 5 bases and the J gene lost 10 bases, with 20 bases spanning the gap. Germline values: CDR1 SEHNR, CDR2 FQNEAQ (reference sequence). This CDR3 has 14 residues. The CDR3 nucleotides read TGTGCCAGCAGCCACCATCAAACTACGGTACGAGCTTTCTTT. Amino acid sequence: CASSHHQTTVRAFF.

This chain connects TRBV30 to TRBJ2-7; 9 bases agree with TRBD1. The V segment lost 2 bases and the J segment 0 bases; nucleotides outside the gene matches: 2. CDR1 and CDR2 from the germline V gene are GTSNPN and SVGIG (reference sequence). The CDR3 is 14 residues long. The CDR3 nucleotides are TGTGCCTGGAGTACAGGGGGCTACTCCTACGAGCAGTACTTC. The encoded protein is CAWSTGGYSYEQYF.

This clone has just a few counts. V is TRBV28 and J is TRBJ1-6; 10 bases map to TRBD1. Trimming at V came to 10 bases and at J to 9 bases, leaving 9 bases not matched to a gene. CDR1 and CDR2 (germline): MDHEN, SYDVKM. The CDR3 covers 14 residues. The CDR3, as DNA: TGTGCCACTAAACAAGGGACAGGGGTTTCACCCCTCCACTTT. Translated: CATKQGTGVSPLHF.

This chain connects TRBV7-3 to TRBJ2-5, with 10 bases lining up with TRBD2. This CDR3 has 15 amino acids. Germline CDR1 SGHTA, CDR2 FQGTGA. The V segment lost 3 bases and the J segment 4 bases; nucleotides outside the gene matches: 5. The CDR3 protein is CASSLIAGGVETQYF. CDR3 nucleotide sequence: TGTGCCAGCAGCTTGATAGCGGGGGGCGTAGAGACCCAGTACTTC.

The chain carries TRBV10-3 and TRBJ2-5; 15 positions match TRBD2. V lost 3 bases, J lost 5 bases, and 7 bases stayed unmatched. The CDR3 runs 17 residues. The V gene's germline CDR1 is ENHRY and CDR2 SYGVKD. CDR3 protein: CAISETGTSGGKETQYF. CDR3 coding DNA: TGTGCCATCAGTGAAACCGGGACTAGCGGGGGGAAGGAGACCCAGTACTTC.

A note on this clone: The junction differs from germline at one of its ends, possibly a read error. The chain is built from TRBV7-7 and TRBJ1-6; D remains unclear. The germline gives CDR1 SSHAT, CDR2 FNYEAQ (reference sequence). The CDR3 runs to 13 residues. The chain's CDR3 is CASSLDRNSPLHF. The CDR3 nucleotides read TGTGCTAGCAGCTTAGATCGGAATTCACCCCTCCACTTT.

The CDR3 is CAWSRGTAMNTGELFF. CDR3 in DNA: TGTGCCTGGAGCCGAGGGACAGCGATGAACACCGGGGAGCTGTTTTTT. The J gene is TRBJ2-2, the V gene TRBV30; the match to TRBD1 covers 7 bases. Per the germline V gene, CDR1 is GTSNPN and CDR2 is SVGIG (reference sequence). Trimming at V came to 3 bases and at J to 1 base, leaving 8 bases not matched to a gene. The CDR3 consists of 16 residues.

The CDR3 bases are TGCGCCAGCAGCCAAGCTCTGTACGACATAGTGGGGAACACTGAAGCTTTCTTT. This gives the protein CASSQALYDIVGNTEAFF. This chain uses TRBV4-1 with TRBJ1-1, with D hard to call. Between the trimmed V and J ends, which lost 1 base and 1 base, there was a span of 19 bases. There are 18 residues in the CDR3. The germline V gene encodes CDR1 MGHRA and CDR2 YSYEKL.